Listed below are T cell receptor beta chains from one sample, sequenced in a study of blood T cell repertoires in COVID-19. Sequencing was performed with immunoSEQ multiplex PCR; in TCRdb, only in-frame clones are kept and a portion is missing. The sample has 45,000 to 50,000 clones, 80% to 90% seen once. Material for sequencing was peripheral blood. All receptors derive from a human donor in a cohort sampled during active COVID-19. Both conserved end residues are part of each CDR3. Fields, in order: D gene, clone size, J gene, V gene, CDR3 DNA, CDR3 protein. A D gene is named only where the DNA matches it firmly. Size is omitted from some rows. Given values are once, few, many or a class for expanded clones.

>.|.|TRBJ1-1|TRBV3-1/TRBV3-2
TGTGCCAGCAGCCAAGTCCGCAGTCAAGCTTTCTTT
CASSQVRSQAFF
>.|medium-sized|TRBJ1-2|TRBV10-3
TGTGCCAACCGACAGTCCCTTAACTATGGCTACACCTTC
CANRQSLNYGYTF
>.|.|TRBJ1-4|TRBV9
TGTGCCAGCAGCTGTGGGACAACAACTAATGAAAAACTGTTTTTT
CASSCGTTTNEKLFF
>TRBD1|.|TRBJ1-1|TRBV11-2
TGTGCCAGCAGCGTGTACAGGGGGCAGGGGACTGAAGCTTTCTTT
CASSVYRGQGTEAFF
>.|few|TRBJ1-5|TRBV12-3/TRBV12-4
TGTGCCAGCAGGTACTCCACAGGGCAGCCCCAGCATTTT
CASRYSTGQPQHF
>TRBD1|once|TRBJ2-7|TRBV7-6
TGTGCCAGCAGCTCCCTCGGACAGGGCTTTATGGAGGAGCAGTACTTC
CASSSLGQGFMEEQYF
>.|.|TRBJ2-7|TRBV6-1
TGTGCCAGCAGTGAACGGGGACACCCCTACGAGCAGTACTTC
CASSERGHPYEQYF
>.|.|TRBJ2-3|TRBV9
TGTGCCAGCAGCCTAGGAGGGGATACGCAGTATTTT
CASSLGGDTQYF
>TRBD1|.|TRBJ1-2|TRBV9
TGTGCCAGCAACGCGGGACAGAACTATGGCTACACCTTC
CASNAGQNYGYTF
>TRBD1|few|TRBJ1-6|TRBV6-5
TGTGCCAGCCGACGACAGGGTCAGTCACCCCTCCACTTT
CASRRQGQSPLHF
>TRBD1|.|TRBJ1-2|TRBV4-1
TGCGCCAGCAGCCAAGACGGACAGGGCAACTATGGCTACACCTTC
CASSQDGQGNYGYTF
>.|.|TRBJ2-1|TRBV5-6
TGTGCCAGCAATAAGGGGGGGCCGGAGAATGAGCAGTTCTTC
CASNKGGPENEQFF
>TRBD1|.|TRBJ1-1|TRBV4-3
TGCGCCAGCAGCCACTCAGGGGGTTTGAACACTGAAGCTTTCTTT
CASSHSGGLNTEAFF
>.|.|TRBJ1-1|TRBV19
TGTGCCAGTAAGGAAGATCAGGGGTTCGCTGAAGCTTTCTTT
CASKEDQGFAEAFF
>.|.|TRBJ2-7|TRBV6-5
TGTGCCAGCAGTCACCACGAGGGATCCTACGAGCAGTACTTC
CASSHHEGSYEQYF
>TRBD1|.|TRBJ2-5|TRBV4-2
TGTGCCAGCAGCCAAGATCCCCAGGGGGTGGAGACCCAGTACTTC
CASSQDPQGVETQYF
>.|.|TRBJ1-4|TRBV7-3
TGTGCCAGCAGCTTAGGACAGTCAACTAATGAAAAACTGTTTTTT
CASSLGQSTNEKLFF